This T cell receptor beta chain was captured in a study of blood T cell repertoires in COVID-19. This clone was counted between two and nine times. Germline CDR1 reads MDHEN; CDR2 reads SYDVKM. V was trimmed by 6 bases and J by 3 bases, leaving 5 bases between them. The CDR3 has 11 amino acids. As processed by the authors: Amplification with reference gene primers provided the estimates of nucleated cell counts. Clones were read by immunoSEQ multiplex PCR, and TCRdb kept only the in-frame ones, dropping some. From that table come the V and J calls and clone size; the DNA was used to work out D and trimming. Altogether around 330,000 clones are present, approximately 81% being singletons, with the ten largest covering around 2%.

The J gene is TRBJ1-2, the V gene TRBV28; D remains unclear. This TCR was recovered from a woman aged 30 to 39 who had been exposed to COVID-19. The sample comprised PBMCs or T cells enriched from blood (not recorded which). Here the CDR3 reads CASRRDYGYTF. In DNA form, the CDR3 reads TGTGCCAGCAGGAGAGACTATGGCTACACCTTC.